The rows below give T cell receptor beta chains drawn from one sample of a study of regulatory T cells in long-lasting Graves disease. TCRdb analysed the multiplex PCR reads with MiXCR anew, one entry per CDR3 protein. The table records 400,000 to 550,000 distinct CDR3 sequences, 14% to 15% of them present only once. The sample was also linked to a second study, of T cells in Graves' hyperthyroidism and ophthalmopathy.

The starting material was peripheral blood mononuclear cells (PBMCs), obtained at new diagnosis, from a patient treated with antithyroid drugs. The source of these receptors is a woman in her thirties with Graves disease. CDR3s include the opening cysteine and the closing phenylalanine or tryptophan. A D gene is named only where the DNA matches it firmly. The size entry is marked missing in some rows and otherwise reads once, few, many or a size class.

once | TRBJ2-1 | TRBV20-1 | 16 | TRBD2 | CSASGRTSGPLNEQFF | TGCAGTGCTAGTGGCCGGACTAGCGGGCCTTTAAATGAGCAGTTCTTC
many | TRBJ2-1 | TRBV27 | 13 | - | CASSALIGRVLFF | TGTGCCAGCAGTGCCCTCATAGGGAGAGTGCTCTTCTTC
- | TRBJ1-2 | TRBV7-3 | 13 | TRBD1 | CASSRQGGNGYTF | TGTGCCAGCAGCCGGCAGGGGGGTAATGGCTACACCTTC
- | TRBJ1-2 | TRBV25-1 | 13 | - | CASTKGVFDGYTF | TGTGCCAGCACCAAGGGGGTGTTTGACGGCTACACCTTC
few | TRBJ2-7 | TRBV5-1 | 14 | TRBD2 | CASSGTGLGYEQYF | TGCGCCAGCAGCGGAACGGGACTAGGGTACGAGCAGTACTTC
- | TRBJ1-2 | TRBV11-2 | 14 | TRBD1 | CASSPGTGYYGYTF | TGTGCCAGCAGCCCCGGGACAGGATACTATGGCTACACCTTC
- | TRBJ1-1 | TRBV19 | 14 | TRBD1 | CASTSRQGEAEAFF | TGTGCCAGTACCTCGCGACAGGGGGAGGCTGAAGCTTTCTTT
- | TRBJ2-7 | TRBV3-1 | 16 | TRBD2 | CASSQNPGLASYEQYF | TGTGCCAGCAGCCAAAATCCGGGACTAGCCTCCTACGAGCAGTACTTC
many | TRBJ2-1 | TRBV7-3 | 19 | TRBD2 | CASSSPREGLAGGYNEQFF | TGTGCCAGCAGCTCTCCCCGAGAGGGACTAGCGGGAGGATACAATGAGCAGTTCTTC
few | TRBJ2-1 | TRBV27 | 13 | - | CASSIDRHNEQFF | TGTGCCAGCAGTATCGACAGGCACAATGAGCAGTTCTTC
many | TRBJ2-5 | TRBV7-2 | 15 | TRBD2 | CASSNSGRAIETQYF | TGTGCCAGCAGCAATAGCGGGAGGGCCATAGAGACCCAGTACTTC
many | TRBJ1-3 | TRBV7-8 | 17 | - | CASSLANGGFSGNTIYF | TGTGCCAGCAGCTTAGCAAACGGGGGCTTCTCTGGAAACACCATATATTTT
few | TRBJ2-1 | TRBV4-2 | 19 | TRBD2 | CASSQDRRLALFSYNEQFF | TGTGCCAGCAGCCAAGATCGCCGACTAGCTCTGTTTTCCTACAATGAGCAGTTCTTC
many | TRBJ2-2 | TRBV12-3/TRBV12-4 | 14 | - | CASTPRGGTGELFF | TGTGCCAGCACCCCAAGGGGGGGCACCGGGGAGCTGTTTTTT
many | TRBJ2-2 | TRBV27 | 15 | - | CASSFSTANTGELFF | TGTGCCAGCAGTTTTTCCACGGCGAACACCGGGGAGCTGTTTTTT
- | TRBJ2-3 | TRBV20-1 | 14 | TRBD2 | CSATLSGGRDTQYF | TGCAGTGCCACCCTCAGCGGGGGGCGGGATACGCAGTATTTT
many | TRBJ2-5 | TRBV15 | 14 | - | CATSRDKAQETQYF | TGTGCCACCAGCAGAGATAAAGCCCAAGAGACCCAGTACTTC
many | TRBJ2-1 | TRBV27 | 14 | TRBD2 | CASSPGLVVNEQFF | TGTGCCAGCAGTCCAGGACTAGTCGTCAATGAGCAGTTCTTC
few | TRBJ2-3 | TRBV27 | 15 | TRBD1 | CASSSGQGDTDTQYF | TGTGCCAGCAGTTCGGGACAGGGAGACACAGATACGCAGTATTTT
- | TRBJ1-5 | TRBV19 | 15 | TRBD1 | CAVTGSGFGNQPQHF | TGTGCAGTGACAGGGTCTGGTTTCGGCAATCAGCCCCAGCATTTT
many | TRBJ2-1 | TRBV10-2 | 15 | - | CATQRRTTANNEQFF | TGCGCCACCCAGAGGAGGACTACCGCAAACAATGAGCAGTTCTTC
- | TRBJ1-4 | TRBV19 | 12 | - | CASSLAASGLFF | TGTGCCAGTAGTTTGGCAGCAAGCGGACTGTTTTTT
many | TRBJ2-7 | TRBV7-2 | 12 | - | CASRNLDYEQYF | TGTGCCAGCAGGAACCTTGACTACGAGCAGTACTTC
many | TRBJ2-6 | TRBV28 | 15 | - | CASSSPPGGANVLTF | TGTGCCAGCAGTTCCCCGCCGGGTGGGGCCAACGTCCTGACTTTC
many | TRBJ2-5 | TRBV12-5 | 15 | TRBD2 | CASGPSRGGVETQYF | TGTGCTAGTGGACCCAGCCGGGGAGGGGTAGAGACCCAGTACTTC
- | TRBJ2-7 | TRBV6-2/TRBV6-3 | 14 | - | CASSYGGNLNEQYF | TGTGCCAGCAGTTACGGCGGGAACCTTAACGAGCAGTACTTC
- | TRBJ1-2 | TRBV11-3 | 16 | - | CASSLYPASQVYGYTF | TGTGCCAGCAGCTTATACCCCGCCTCGCAGGTCTATGGCTACACCTTC
many | TRBJ1-5 | TRBV7-2 | 13 | TRBD1 | CASSGQGSQPQHF | TGTGCCAGCAGCGGACAGGGCAGTCAGCCCCAGCATTTT
few | TRBJ1-3 | TRBV19 | 15 | - | CASSIRQGPGNTIYF | TGTGCCAGTAGTATCAGGCAGGGGCCTGGAAACACCATATATTTT
many | TRBJ1-2 | TRBV5-1 | 13 | - | CASSLGQFYGYTF | TGCGCCAGCAGCTTGGGTCAGTTCTATGGCTACACCTTC
many | TRBJ2-2 | TRBV7-2 | 15 | - | CASSLEHLNTGELFF | TGTGCCAGCAGCTTAGAACACTTAAACACCGGGGAGCTGTTTTTT
many | TRBJ2-7 | TRBV11-2 | 14 | TRBD1 | CASSLSLQGLEQYF | TGTGCCAGCAGCTTAAGCCTACAGGGGCTGGAGCAGTACTTC
- | TRBJ2-3 | TRBV20-1 | 14 | - | CSARNRVSTDTQYF | TGCAGTGCTAGGAACAGGGTTAGCACAGATACGCAGTATTTT
many | TRBJ1-2 | TRBV3-1 | 13 | - | CASSQGPTYGYTF | TGTGCCAGCAGCCAAGGGCCGACCTATGGCTACACCTTC
- | TRBJ2-7 | TRBV25-1 | 14 | - | CASRSYGGVNEQYF | TGTGCCAGCAGATCATACGGTGGGGTTAACGAGCAGTACTTC
- | TRBJ2-7 | TRBV12-3/TRBV12-4 | 16 | TRBD1 | CASSLDPTGGFGEQYF | TGTGCCAGCAGTTTAGATCCGACAGGGGGCTTTGGGGAGCAGTACTTC
many | TRBJ1-5 | TRBV12-3/TRBV12-4 | 15 | TRBD1 | CASRQTGYNNQPQHF | TGTGCCAGCAGGCAGACAGGGTATAACAATCAGCCCCAGCATTTT
many | TRBJ1-1 | TRBV7-3 | 14 | - | CASSLTTGNTEAFF | TGTGCCAGCAGCTTGACGACAGGGAACACTGAAGCTTTCTTT
- | TRBJ2-5 | TRBV10-2 | 14 | - | CASSELVARETQYF | TGCGCCAGCAGTGAGCTGGTTGCCCGAGAGACCCAGTACTTC
once | TRBJ2-5 | TRBV9 | 13 | TRBD2 | CASSGTSGGTQYF | TGTGCCAGCAGCGGGACCTCGGGGGGGACCCAGTACTTC
once | TRBJ1-2 | TRBV19 | 16 | - | CASSMPGDGGLYGYTF | TGTGCCAGTAGTATGCCCGGGGACGGGGGGCTCTATGGCTACACCTTC
many | TRBJ1-5 | TRBV7-9 | 19 | - | CASSHGSGMDLTPSQPQHF | TGTGCCAGCAGCCATGGATCGGGGATGGATTTAACTCCAAGTCAGCCCCAGCATTTT